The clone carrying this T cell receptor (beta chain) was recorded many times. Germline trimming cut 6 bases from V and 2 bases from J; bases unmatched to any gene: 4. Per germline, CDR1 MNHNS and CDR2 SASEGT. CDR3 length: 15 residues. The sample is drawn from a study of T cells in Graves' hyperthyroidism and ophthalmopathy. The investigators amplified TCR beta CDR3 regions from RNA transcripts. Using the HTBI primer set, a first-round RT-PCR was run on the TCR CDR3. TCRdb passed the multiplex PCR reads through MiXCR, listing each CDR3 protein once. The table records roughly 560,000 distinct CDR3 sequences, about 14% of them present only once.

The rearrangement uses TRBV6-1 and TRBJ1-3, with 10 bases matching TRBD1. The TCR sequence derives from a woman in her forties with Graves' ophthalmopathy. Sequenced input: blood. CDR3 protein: CASSHGQGAGNTIYF. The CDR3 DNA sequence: TGTGCCAGCAGCCATGGACAGGGGGCTGGAAACACCATATATTTT.